This is a list of T cell receptor beta chains from one sample in a study of blood T cells in healthy people across ages. TCRdb ran MiXCR on the 5' RACE reads and lists one entry per CDR3 protein. In the table there are approximately 1,100,000 distinct CDR3 sequences, over 35% of which are singletons. Sequenced sample: blood. The source of these receptors is a woman in her sixties in good health. CDR3s include the opening cysteine and the closing phenylalanine or tryptophan. Rows may omit the clone size; those that give it use once, few, many or a size class.

clone_size: .
v_call: TRBV20-1
cdr3_length: 15
cdr3_aa: CSARPRARLSYGQYF

clone_size: .
v_call: TRBV7-6
cdr3_length: 15
cdr3_aa: CASSFPTGPSYEQYF

clone_size: few
v_call: TRBV4-2
cdr3_length: 15
cdr3_aa: CASSRVTTESYEQYF

clone_size: .
v_call: TRBV14
cdr3_length: 13
cdr3_aa: CATQQGGPHEQYF

clone_size: .
v_call: TRBV29-1
cdr3_length: 13
cdr3_aa: CSVYRDGTYEQYF

clone_size: few
v_call: TRBV5-1
cdr3_length: 16
cdr3_aa: CASSLATGTGANVLTF

clone_size: .
v_call: TRBV9
cdr3_length: 13
cdr3_aa: CASTRASVNEQFF

clone_size: few
v_call: TRBV5-1
cdr3_length: 15
cdr3_aa: CASSLGGDENEKLFF

clone_size: .
v_call: TRBV14
cdr3_length: 15
cdr3_aa: CASSQVAGGLKTQYF

clone_size: .
v_call: TRBV15
cdr3_length: 16
cdr3_aa: CATSREFTGVLYGYTF

clone_size: .
v_call: TRBV6-5
cdr3_length: 15
cdr3_aa: CASSYRGGRSYEQYF

clone_size: few
v_call: TRBV7-2
cdr3_length: 15
cdr3_aa: CASSLTRSSYNEQFF

clone_size: .
v_call: TRBV28
cdr3_length: 13
cdr3_aa: CASSAVTGQPQHF

clone_size: few
v_call: TRBV12-3/TRBV12-4
cdr3_length: 13
cdr3_aa: CASSNVEINEQFF

clone_size: .
v_call: TRBV24-1
cdr3_length: 14
cdr3_aa: CATSDPGAQETQYF

clone_size: .
v_call: TRBV20-1
cdr3_length: 13
cdr3_aa: CSARLFSTDTQYF

clone_size: .
v_call: TRBV28
cdr3_length: 11
cdr3_aa: CASEREHTQYF

clone_size: few
v_call: TRBV10-1
cdr3_length: 16
cdr3_aa: CASSEMTSGRSGEQYF

clone_size: few
v_call: TRBV20-1
cdr3_length: 18
cdr3_aa: CSARDPQSLAGVYNEQFF

clone_size: .
v_call: TRBV7-7
cdr3_length: 15
cdr3_aa: CANSSTGGADNEQFF

clone_size: few
v_call: TRBV5-1
cdr3_length: 15
cdr3_aa: CASSGGQLKYNEQFF

clone_size: few
v_call: TRBV12-3/TRBV12-4
cdr3_length: 13
cdr3_aa: CASSFQDRDGYTF

clone_size: .
v_call: TRBV13
cdr3_length: 15
cdr3_aa: CASSSGQGAGYEQYF

clone_size: few
v_call: TRBV6-5
cdr3_length: 15
cdr3_aa: CASSYWDRGDNEQFF

clone_size: .
v_call: TRBV4-1
cdr3_length: 17
cdr3_aa: CASSQGLQGASYNEQFF

clone_size: .
v_call: TRBV2
cdr3_length: 14
cdr3_aa: CASSDGQVNEKLFF

clone_size: few
v_call: TRBV7-3
cdr3_length: 13
cdr3_aa: CASSLSSGEEQYF

clone_size: .
v_call: TRBV5-6
cdr3_length: 13
cdr3_aa: CASSATGRYEQYF

clone_size: .
v_call: TRBV12-3/TRBV12-4
cdr3_length: 14
cdr3_aa: CASSTDRKKVTQYF

clone_size: .
v_call: TRBV19
cdr3_length: 16
cdr3_aa: CASSIGGARFVNIQYF

clone_size: once
v_call: TRBV5-1
cdr3_length: 13
cdr3_aa: CASGDGATDTQYF

clone_size: .
v_call: TRBV12-3/TRBV12-4
cdr3_length: 13
cdr3_aa: CASRPEGHGEQYF

clone_size: few
v_call: TRBV20-1
cdr3_length: 14
cdr3_aa: CSARGPSSLLEQYF

clone_size: .
v_call: TRBV27
cdr3_length: 16
cdr3_aa: CASSLTSGRVQETQYF

clone_size: many
v_call: TRBV14
cdr3_length: 15
cdr3_aa: CASSQETSRAYEQYF

clone_size: .
v_call: TRBV20-1
cdr3_length: 15
cdr3_aa: CSALRTSGRFGTQYF

clone_size: .
v_call: TRBV5-1
cdr3_length: 13
cdr3_aa: CASSLLDKDTQYF

clone_size: .
v_call: TRBV11-3
cdr3_length: 17
cdr3_aa: CASSLNLAGGPSNEQFF

clone_size: .
v_call: TRBV6-1
cdr3_length: 20
cdr3_aa: CASSPQPGVAGGSSTDTQYF